This record looks at one T cell receptor beta chain sequence and its context. Its antigen is as yet unknown. CDR1 is LGHDT, CDR2 YNNKEL, per germline (reference sequence). Trimming removed 4 bases from V and 0 bases from J; junction bases left unmatched: 11. This CDR3 comprises 18 residues. The source of the sample is a study of T cell responses to AZD1222 COVID-19 vaccine. Study-level points and caveats: After two AZD1222 doses, spike-specific TCR breadth and depth rose versus day 0. Possibly, clonal diversity was underestimated; donors were largely white British and included more females. The study sampled repertoires only after the peak T cell response.

Generated by immunoSEQ multiplex PCR, the TCRdb table keeps only in-frame clones and is missing some. The sample lists 100,000 to 140,000 clones; 87% were seen once. The sequence came from an adult who received the AZD1222 COVID-19 vaccine. The source was peripheral blood, collected 28 days after the second AZD1222 dose. The gene calls are TRBV3-1 (or the pseudogene TRBV3-2) and TRBJ2-3; 9 positions agree with TRBD2. CDR3 sequence: CASSPGLASATSTDTQYF. CDR3 coding DNA: TGTGCCAGCAGCCCGGGACTAGCAAGCGCCACTAGCACAGATACGCAGTATTTT.